A selection of T cell receptor beta chains follows, all from one sample in a study of blood T cells in healthy people across ages. Each CDR3 protein gets one entry after TCRdb re-called the 5' RACE reads with MiXCR. The top ten clones hold approximately 0.79% of a sample with fewer than 1,200,000 distinct CDR3 sequences, around 25% of them seen once. This sample was also put to use in a study of T cells of mothers and their children.

Input material: blood. These receptors all stem from a girl aged 2 to 10 in good health. CDR3s include the opening cysteine and the closing phenylalanine or tryptophan.

V,CDR3
TRBV3-1,CASSQVVGTGGQETQYF
TRBV7-2,CASSFPGVGYGYTF
TRBV7-9,CASSAHDNAHNEQSF
TRBV11-2,CASSRIGSYEQYF
TRBV5-5,CASSLAGDYQYGYTF
TRBV5-1,CASSSTSQTYNEQFF
TRBV6-1,CASTDLANTGELFF
TRBV29-1,CSVTSGSYNEQFF
TRBV6-6,CASSYLALEDQPQHF
TRBV5-1,CASSLEGSGSPLHF
TRBV4-3,CASSQENEGTYEKYF
TRBV10-3,CAIKTQGRADTQYF
TRBV12-5,CASRAREDRLGNTIYF
TRBV29-1,CSVRFSMSVTGELFF
TRBV29-1,CSVEAGIYSGNTIYF
TRBV7-8,CASSLPGLADVYEQFF
TRBV7-8,CASSLGAAGAYEQYF